Described below is a single T cell receptor beta chain sequence and its context. What it binds is unknown. The data originate from a study of T cells in Graves' hyperthyroidism and ophthalmopathy. The CDR3 regions of TCR beta were amplified from RNA transcripts. TCR CDR3 regions were first amplified by RT-PCR with HTBI primers. TCRdb re-called the multiplex PCR reads through MiXCR, storing one row per CDR3 protein. Of about 480,000 distinct CDR3 sequences in the sample, roughly 22% are singletons; the top ten hold under 55%. Overall study results and limits: The model identified upcoming ophthalmopathy a median approximately six months ahead of onset.

The CDR3 has 18 amino acids. V shed 0 bases and J 4 bases; nucleotides not matched to a gene: 8. In germline, CDR1 is GTSNPN, CDR2 SVGIG (reference sequence). Sequenced material: blood. V and J are TRBV30 and TRBJ2-5; 16 nucleotides match TRBD2. The receptor's source is a woman aged 70-85 years with Graves' ophthalmopathy. CDR3 amino acids: CAWSVGTSGRAVAETQYF. The DNA for the CDR3 is TGTGCCTGGAGTGTGGGGACTAGCGGGAGGGCCGTGGCAGAGACCCAGTACTTC.